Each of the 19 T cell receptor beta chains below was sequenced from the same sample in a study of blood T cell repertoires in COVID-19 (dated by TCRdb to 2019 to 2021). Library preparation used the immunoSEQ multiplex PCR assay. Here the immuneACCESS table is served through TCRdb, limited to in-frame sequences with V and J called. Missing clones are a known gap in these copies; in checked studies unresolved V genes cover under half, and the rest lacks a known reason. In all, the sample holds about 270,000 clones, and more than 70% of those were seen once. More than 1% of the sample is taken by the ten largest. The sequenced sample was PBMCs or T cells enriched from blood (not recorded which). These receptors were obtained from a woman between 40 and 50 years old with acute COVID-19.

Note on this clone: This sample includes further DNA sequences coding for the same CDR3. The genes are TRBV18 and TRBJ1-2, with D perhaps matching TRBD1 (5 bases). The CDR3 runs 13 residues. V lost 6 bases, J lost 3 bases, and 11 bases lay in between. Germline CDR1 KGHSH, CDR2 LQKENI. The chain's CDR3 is CASSPDSYYGYTF. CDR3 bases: TGTGCCAGCTCGCCTGACAGCTACTATGGCTACACCTTC.

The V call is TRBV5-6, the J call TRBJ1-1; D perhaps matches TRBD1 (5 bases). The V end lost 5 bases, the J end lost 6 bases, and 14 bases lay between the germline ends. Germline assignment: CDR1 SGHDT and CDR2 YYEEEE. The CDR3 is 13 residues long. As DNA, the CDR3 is TGTGCCAGCAGGCAGACAGTGGTCTCTGAAGCTTTCTTT. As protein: CASRQTVVSEAFF.

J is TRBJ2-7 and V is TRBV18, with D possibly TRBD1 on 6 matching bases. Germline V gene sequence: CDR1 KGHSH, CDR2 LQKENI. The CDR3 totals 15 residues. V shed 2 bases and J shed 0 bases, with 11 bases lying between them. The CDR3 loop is CASSPGGGRSYEQYF. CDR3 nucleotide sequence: TGTGCCAGCTCACCAGGTGGGGGCCGCTCCTACGAGCAGTACTTC.

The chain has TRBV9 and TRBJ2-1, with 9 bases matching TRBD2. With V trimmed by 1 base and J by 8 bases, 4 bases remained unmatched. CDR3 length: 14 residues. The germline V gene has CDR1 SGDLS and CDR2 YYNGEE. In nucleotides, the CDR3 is TGTGCCAGCAGCGTATTAGCGGGAGAAGATGAGCAGTTCTTC. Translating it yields CASSVLAGEDEQFF.

The CDR3, as DNA: TGTGCCAGCAGCGTATTAGGGACAGGGAACTATGGCTACACCTTC. Translated, it gives CASSVLGTGNYGYTF. This sequence joins TRBV9 and TRBJ1-2; 9 bases align to TRBD1. The trim removed 1 base at V and 2 bases at J, leaving 3 bases unmatched. Germline assignment: CDR1 SGDLS and CDR2 YYNGEE. The CDR3 spans 15 residues. Combining the CDR3 with reference TRBV9 and TRBJ1-2 gives the whole variable domain DSGVTQTPKHLITATGQRVTLRCSPRSGDLSVYWYQQSLDQGLQFLIQYYNGEERAKGNILERFSAQQFPDLHSELNLSSLELGDSALYFCASSVLGTGNYGYTFGSGTRLTVV.

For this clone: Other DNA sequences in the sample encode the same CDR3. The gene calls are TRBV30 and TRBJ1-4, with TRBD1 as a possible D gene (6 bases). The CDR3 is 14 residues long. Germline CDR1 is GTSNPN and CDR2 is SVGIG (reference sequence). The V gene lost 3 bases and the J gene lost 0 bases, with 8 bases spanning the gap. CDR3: CAWSSGATNEKLFF. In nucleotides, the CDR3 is TGTGCCTGGAGCTCAGGGGCAACTAATGAAAAACTGTTTTTT. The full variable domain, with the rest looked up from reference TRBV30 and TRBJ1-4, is SQTIHQWPATLVQPVGSPLSLECTVEGTSNPNLYWYRQAAGRGLQLLFYSVGIGQISSEVPQNLSASRPQDRQFILSSKKLLLSDSGFYLCAWSSGATNEKLFFGSGTQLSVL.

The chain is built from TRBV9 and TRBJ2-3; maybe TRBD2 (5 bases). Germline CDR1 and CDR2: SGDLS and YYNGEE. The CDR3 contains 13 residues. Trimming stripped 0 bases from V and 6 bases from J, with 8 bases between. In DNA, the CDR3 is TGTGCCAGCAGCGTAGCCCTAGCTGATACGCAGTATTTT. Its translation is CASSVALADTQYF.

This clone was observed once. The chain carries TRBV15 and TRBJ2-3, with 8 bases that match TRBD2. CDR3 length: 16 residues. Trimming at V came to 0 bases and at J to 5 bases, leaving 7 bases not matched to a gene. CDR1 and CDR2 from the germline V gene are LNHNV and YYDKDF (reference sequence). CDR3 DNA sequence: TGTGCCACCAGCAGAGATTTTGCGGGAGGCTTAGATACGCAGTATTTT. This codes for CATSRDFAGGLDTQYF.

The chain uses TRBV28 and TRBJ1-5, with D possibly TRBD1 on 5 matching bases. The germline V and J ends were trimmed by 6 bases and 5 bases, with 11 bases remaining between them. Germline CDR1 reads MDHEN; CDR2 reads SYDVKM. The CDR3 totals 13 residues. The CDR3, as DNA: TGTGCCAGCAGCAAGGGGTCCTATCAGCCCCAGCATTTT. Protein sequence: CASSKGSYQPQHF.

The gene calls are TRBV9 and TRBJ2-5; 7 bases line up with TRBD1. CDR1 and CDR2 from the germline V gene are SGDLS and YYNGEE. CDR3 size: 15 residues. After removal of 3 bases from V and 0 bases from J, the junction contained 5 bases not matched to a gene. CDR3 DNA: TGTGCCAGCAGCGAGGAGGACAGGTACCAAGAGACCCAGTACTTC. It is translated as CASSEEDRYQETQYF.

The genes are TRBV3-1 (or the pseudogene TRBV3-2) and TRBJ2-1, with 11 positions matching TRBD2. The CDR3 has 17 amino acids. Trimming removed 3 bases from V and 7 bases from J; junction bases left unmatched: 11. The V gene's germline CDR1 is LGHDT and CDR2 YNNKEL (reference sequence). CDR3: CASSHFGGSGRVNEQFF. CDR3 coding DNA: TGTGCCAGCAGCCACTTTGGTGGTAGCGGGAGGGTGAATGAGCAGTTCTTC.

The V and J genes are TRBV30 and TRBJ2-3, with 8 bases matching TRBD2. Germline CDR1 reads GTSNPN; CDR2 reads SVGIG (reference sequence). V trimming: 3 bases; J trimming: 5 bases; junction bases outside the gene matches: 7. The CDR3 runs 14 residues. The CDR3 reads CAWRTGGARDTQYF. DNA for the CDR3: TGTGCCTGGAGGACCGGGGGGGCGCGAGATACGCAGTATTTT.

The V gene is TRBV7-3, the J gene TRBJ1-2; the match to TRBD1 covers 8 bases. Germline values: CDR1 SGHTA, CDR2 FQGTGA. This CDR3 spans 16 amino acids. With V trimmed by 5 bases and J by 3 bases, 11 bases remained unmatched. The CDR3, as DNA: TGTGCCAGCAGCCTACAGGGGGGCAGGGAGCACTATGGCTACACCTTC. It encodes CASSLQGGREHYGYTF.

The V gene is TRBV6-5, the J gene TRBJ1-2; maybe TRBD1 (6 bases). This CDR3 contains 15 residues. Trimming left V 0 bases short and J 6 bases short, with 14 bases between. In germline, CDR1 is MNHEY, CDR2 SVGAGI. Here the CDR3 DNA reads TGTGCCAGCAGTTACTCGAGGGGGGGCGCGGATGGCTACACCTTC. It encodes CASSYSRGGADGYTF.

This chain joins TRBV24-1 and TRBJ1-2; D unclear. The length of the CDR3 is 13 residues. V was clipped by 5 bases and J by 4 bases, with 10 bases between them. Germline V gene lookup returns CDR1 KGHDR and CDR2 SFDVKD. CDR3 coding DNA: TGTGCCACCAGTGCCAGCGGTCCCTATGGCTACACCTTC. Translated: CATSASGPYGYTF.

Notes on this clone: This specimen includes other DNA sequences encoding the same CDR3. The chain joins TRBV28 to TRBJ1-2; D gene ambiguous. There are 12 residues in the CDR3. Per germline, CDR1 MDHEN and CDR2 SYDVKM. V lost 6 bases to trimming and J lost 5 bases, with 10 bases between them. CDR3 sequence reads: CASSLRGYGYTF. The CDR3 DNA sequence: TGTGCCAGCAGCTTGAGAGGATATGGCTACACCTTC.

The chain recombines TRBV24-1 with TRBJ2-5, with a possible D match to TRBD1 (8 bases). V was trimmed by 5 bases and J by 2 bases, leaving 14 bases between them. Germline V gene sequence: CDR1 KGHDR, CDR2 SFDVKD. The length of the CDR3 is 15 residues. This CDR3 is CATSGGRDRQETQYF. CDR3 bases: TGTGCCACCAGTGGGGGGAGGGACAGGCAAGAGACCCAGTACTTC.

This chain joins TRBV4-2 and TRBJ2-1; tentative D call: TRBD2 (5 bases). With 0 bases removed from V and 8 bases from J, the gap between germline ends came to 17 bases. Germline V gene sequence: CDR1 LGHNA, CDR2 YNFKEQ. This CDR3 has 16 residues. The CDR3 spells CASSQDVTSRVYEQFF. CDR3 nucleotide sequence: TGTGCCAGCAGCCAAGATGTAACTAGTAGGGTTTATGAGCAGTTCTTC.

As DNA, the CDR3 is TGTGCCAGCTCCCAGGGGTCCGTTTCACCTACCCGTCATTCACCCCTCCACTTT. Translating it yields CASSQGSVSPTRHSPLHF. The rearrangement links TRBV18 to TRBJ1-6, with D possibly TRBD1 on 6 matching bases. Germline values: CDR1 KGHSH, CDR2 LQKENI. CDR3 length equals 18 residues. The V end lost 6 bases, the J end lost 8 bases, and 26 bases lay between the germline ends.